The clone carrying this T cell receptor beta chain was detected many times. The study amplified TCR beta CDR3 regions using RNA transcripts. The authors performed first-round RT-PCR with HTBI primers and then a second-round multiplex PCR. Via MiXCR, TCRdb re-called the multiplex PCR reads, giving one row per CDR3 protein. The table includes under 350,000 distinct CDR3 sequences, 15% to 20% detected once. This specimen belongs to a study of Graves' ophthalmopathy and Graves' hyperthyroidism. Germline assignment: CDR1 SGHAT and CDR2 FQNNGV. V was clipped by 2 bases and J by 7 bases, with 20 bases between them. The CDR3 sequence is 17 residues long.

The TCR sequence derives from an adult man with Graves' ophthalmopathy. The sequencing input was peripheral blood. This chain links TRBV11-2 with TRBJ2-2; a weak D match, TRBD1 (6 bases). CDR3: CASSLNPSGADGGELFF. CDR3 bases: TGTGCCAGCAGCTTAAATCCCTCAGGGGCGGACGGCGGGGAGCTGTTTTTT.